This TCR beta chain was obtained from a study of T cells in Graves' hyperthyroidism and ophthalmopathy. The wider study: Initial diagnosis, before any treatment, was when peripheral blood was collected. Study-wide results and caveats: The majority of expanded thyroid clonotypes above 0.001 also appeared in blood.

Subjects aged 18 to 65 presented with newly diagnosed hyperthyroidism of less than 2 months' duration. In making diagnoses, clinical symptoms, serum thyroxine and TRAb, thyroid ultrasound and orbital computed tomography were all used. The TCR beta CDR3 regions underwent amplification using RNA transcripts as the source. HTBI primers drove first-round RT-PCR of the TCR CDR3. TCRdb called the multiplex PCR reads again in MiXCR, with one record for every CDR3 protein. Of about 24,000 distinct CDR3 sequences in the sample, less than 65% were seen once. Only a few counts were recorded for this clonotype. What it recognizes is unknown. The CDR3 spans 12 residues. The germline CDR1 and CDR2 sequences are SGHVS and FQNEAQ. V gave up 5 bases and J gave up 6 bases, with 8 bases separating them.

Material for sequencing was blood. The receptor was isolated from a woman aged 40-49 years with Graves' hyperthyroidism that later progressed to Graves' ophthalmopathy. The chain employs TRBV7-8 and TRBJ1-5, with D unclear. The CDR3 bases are TGTGCCAGCAGCGCGTTGGGTCAGCCCCAGCATTTT. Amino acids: CASSALGQPQHF.